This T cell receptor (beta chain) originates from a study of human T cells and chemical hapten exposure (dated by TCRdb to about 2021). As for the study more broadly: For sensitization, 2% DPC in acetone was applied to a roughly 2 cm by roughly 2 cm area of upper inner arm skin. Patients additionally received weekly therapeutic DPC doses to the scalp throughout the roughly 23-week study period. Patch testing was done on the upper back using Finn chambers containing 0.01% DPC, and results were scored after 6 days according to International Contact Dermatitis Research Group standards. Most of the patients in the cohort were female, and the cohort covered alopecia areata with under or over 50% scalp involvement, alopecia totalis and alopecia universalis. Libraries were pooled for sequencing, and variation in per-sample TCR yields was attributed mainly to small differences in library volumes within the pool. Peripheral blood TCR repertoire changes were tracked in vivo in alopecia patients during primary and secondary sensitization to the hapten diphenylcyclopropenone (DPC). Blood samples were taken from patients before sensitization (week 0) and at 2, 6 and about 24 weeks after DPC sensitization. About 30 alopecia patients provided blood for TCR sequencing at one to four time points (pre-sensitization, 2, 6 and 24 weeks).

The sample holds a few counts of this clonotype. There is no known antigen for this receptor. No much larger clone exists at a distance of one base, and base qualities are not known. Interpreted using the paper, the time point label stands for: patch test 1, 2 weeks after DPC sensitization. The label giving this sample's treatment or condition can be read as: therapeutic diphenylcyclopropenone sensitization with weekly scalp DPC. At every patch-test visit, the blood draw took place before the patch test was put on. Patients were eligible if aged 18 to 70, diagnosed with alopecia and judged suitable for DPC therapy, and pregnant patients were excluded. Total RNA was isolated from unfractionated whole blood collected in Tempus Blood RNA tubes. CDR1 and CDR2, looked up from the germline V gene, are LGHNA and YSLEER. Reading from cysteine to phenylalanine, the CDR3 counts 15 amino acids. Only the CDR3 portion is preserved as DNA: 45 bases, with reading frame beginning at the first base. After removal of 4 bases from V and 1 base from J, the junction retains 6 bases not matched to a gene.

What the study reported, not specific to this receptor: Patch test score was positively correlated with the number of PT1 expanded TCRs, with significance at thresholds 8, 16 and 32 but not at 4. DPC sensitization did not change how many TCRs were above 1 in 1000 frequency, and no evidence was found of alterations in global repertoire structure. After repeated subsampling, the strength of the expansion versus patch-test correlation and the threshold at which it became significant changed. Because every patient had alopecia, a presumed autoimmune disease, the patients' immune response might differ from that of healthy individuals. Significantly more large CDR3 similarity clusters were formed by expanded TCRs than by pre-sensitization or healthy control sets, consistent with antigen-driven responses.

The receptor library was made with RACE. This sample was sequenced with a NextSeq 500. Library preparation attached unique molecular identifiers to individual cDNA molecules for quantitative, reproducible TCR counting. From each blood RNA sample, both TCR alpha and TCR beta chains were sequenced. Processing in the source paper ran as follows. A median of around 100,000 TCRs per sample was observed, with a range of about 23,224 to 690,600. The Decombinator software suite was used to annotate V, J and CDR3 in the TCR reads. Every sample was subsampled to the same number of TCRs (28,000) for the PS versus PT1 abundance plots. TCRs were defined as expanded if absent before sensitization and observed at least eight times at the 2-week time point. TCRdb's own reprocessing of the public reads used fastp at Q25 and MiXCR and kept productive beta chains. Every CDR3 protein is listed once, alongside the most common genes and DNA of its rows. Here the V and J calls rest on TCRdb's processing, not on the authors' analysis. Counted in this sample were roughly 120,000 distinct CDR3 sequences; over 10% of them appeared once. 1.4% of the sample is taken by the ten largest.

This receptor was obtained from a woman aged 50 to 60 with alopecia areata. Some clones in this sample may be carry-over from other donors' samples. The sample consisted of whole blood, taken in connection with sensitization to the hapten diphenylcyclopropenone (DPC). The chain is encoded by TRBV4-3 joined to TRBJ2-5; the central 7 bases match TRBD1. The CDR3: CASSRPGTAQETQYF. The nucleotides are TGCGCCAGCAGCCGTCCCGGGACAGCCCAAGAGACCCAGTACTTC.